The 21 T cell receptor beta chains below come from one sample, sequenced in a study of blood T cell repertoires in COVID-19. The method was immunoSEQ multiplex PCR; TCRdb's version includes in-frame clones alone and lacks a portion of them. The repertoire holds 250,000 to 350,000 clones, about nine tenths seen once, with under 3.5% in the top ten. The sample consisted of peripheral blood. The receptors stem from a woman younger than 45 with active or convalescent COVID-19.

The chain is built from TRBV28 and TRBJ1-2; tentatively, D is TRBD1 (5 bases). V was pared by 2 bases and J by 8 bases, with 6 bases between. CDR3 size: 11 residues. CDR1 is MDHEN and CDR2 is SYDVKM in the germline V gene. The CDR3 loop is CASSLQGGYTF. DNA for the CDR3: TGTGCCAGCAGTTTACAGGGAGGCTACACCTTC.

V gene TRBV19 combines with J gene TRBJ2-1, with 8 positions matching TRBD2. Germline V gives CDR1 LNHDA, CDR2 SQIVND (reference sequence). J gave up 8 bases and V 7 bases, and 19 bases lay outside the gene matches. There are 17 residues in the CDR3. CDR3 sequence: CASNKFGGGGTLYEQFF. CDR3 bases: TGTGCCAGTAACAAATTCGGGGGCGGGGGGACCCTCTATGAGCAGTTCTTC.

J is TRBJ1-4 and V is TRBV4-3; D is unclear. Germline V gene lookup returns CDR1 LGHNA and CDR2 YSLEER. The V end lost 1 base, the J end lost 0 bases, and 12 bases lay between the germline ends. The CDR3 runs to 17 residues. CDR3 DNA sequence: TGCGCCAGCAGCCAAGGGTCTGGCAGCGCAACTAATGAAAAACTGTTTTTT. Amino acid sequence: CASSQGSGSATNEKLFF.

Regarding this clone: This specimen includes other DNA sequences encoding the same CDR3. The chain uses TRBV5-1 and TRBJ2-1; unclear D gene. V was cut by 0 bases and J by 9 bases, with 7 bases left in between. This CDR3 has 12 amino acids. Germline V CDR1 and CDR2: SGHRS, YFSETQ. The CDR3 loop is CASSLAGSEQFF. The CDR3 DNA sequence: TGCGCCAGCAGCTTGGCCGGTAGTGAGCAGTTCTTC.

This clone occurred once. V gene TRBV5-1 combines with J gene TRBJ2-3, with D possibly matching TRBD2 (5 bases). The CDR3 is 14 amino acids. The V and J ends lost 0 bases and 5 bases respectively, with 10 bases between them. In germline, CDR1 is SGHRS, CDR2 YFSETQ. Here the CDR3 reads CASSLGGPKDTQYF. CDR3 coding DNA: TGCGCCAGCAGCTTGGGAGGGCCGAAAGATACGCAGTATTTT.

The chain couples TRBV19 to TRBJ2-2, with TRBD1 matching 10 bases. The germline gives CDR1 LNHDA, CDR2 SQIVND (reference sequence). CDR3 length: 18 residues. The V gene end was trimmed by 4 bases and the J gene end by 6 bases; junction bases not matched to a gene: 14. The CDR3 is CASSKSPWDRGIPGELFF. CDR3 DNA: TGTGCCAGTAGTAAGTCCCCCTGGGACAGGGGAATACCCGGGGAGCTGTTTTTT.

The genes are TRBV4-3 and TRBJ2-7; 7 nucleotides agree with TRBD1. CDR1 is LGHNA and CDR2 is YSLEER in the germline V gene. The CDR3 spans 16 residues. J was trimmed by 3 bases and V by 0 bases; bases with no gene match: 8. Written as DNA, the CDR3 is TGCGCCAGCAGCCAAGATGGTACAACAGGGGTCTACGAGCAGTACTTC. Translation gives CASSQDGTTGVYEQYF.

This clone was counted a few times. In nucleotides, the CDR3 is TGTGCCAGCAGTGACAAGGTAGCGTATGGCTACACCTTC. This sequence encodes CASSDKVAYGYTF. This chain uses TRBV12-3 or TRBV12-4 with TRBJ1-2; D uncertain. Trimming took off 5 bases at V and 5 bases at J, with 12 bases between the two ends. This CDR3 region has 13 residues.

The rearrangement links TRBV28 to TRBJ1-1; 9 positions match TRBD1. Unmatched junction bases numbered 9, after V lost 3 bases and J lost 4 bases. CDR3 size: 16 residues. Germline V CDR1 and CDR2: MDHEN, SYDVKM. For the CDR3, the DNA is TGTGCCAGCAGTTTGGGTCCGGGACAGGGTAGCACTGAAGCTTTCTTT. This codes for CASSLGPGQGSTEAFF.

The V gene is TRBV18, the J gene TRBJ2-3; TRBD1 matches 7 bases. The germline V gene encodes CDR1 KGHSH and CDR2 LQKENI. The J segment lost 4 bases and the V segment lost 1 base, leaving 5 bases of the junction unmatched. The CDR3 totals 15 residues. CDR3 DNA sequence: TGTGCCAGCTCACCACGGGACAGAAGTTCAGATACGCAGTATTTT. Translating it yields CASSPRDRSSDTQYF.

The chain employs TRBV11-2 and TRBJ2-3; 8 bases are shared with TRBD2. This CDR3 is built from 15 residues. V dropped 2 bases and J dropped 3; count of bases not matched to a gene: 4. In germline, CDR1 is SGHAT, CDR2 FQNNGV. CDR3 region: CASSLSRGVTDTQYF. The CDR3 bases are TGTGCCAGCAGCTTATCGCGGGGGGTAACAGATACGCAGTATTTT. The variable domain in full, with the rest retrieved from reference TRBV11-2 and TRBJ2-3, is EAGVAQSPRYKIIEKRQSVAFWCNPISGHATLYWYQQILGQGPKLLIQFQNNGVVDDSQLPKDRFSAERLKGVDSTLKIQPAKLEDSAVYLCASSLSRGVTDTQYFGPGTRLTVL.

In DNA, the CDR3 is TGTGCCAGCAGTGAAGCCCGGGACAGGGGACGGTATTTT. Its translation is CASSEARDRGRYF. V gene TRBV6-1 combines with J gene TRBJ2-3, with 10 bases identical to TRBD1. Looked up from germline, CDR1 is MNHNS and CDR2 is SASEGT. J was trimmed by 14 bases and V by 0 bases; bases with no gene match: 5. The CDR3 extends over 13 amino acids.

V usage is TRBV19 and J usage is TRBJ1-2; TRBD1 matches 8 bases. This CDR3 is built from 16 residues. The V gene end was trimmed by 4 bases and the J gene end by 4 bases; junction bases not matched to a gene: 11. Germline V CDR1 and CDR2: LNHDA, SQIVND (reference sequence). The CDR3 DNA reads TGTGCCAGTAGTACCCCAGGGGGCCGTCATCCCTATGGCTACACCTTC. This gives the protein CASSTPGGRHPYGYTF.

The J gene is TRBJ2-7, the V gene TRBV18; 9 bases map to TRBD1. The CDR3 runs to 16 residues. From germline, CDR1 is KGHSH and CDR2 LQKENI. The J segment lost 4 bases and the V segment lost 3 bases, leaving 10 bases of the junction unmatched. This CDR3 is CASSPYGTGSRYEQYF. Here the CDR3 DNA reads TGTGCCAGCTCACCCTATGGGACAGGGAGTAGGTACGAGCAGTACTTC.

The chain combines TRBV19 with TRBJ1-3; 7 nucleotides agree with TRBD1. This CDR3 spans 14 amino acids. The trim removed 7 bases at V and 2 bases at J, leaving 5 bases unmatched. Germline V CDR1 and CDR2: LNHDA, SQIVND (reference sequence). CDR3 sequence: CASTEGAAGNTIYF. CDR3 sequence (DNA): TGTGCCAGTACCGAGGGGGCTGCTGGAAACACCATATATTTT. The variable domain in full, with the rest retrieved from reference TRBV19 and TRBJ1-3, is DGGITQSPKYLFRKEGQNVTLSCEQNLNHDAMYWYRQDPGQGLRLIYYSQIVNDFQKGDIAEGYSVSREKKESFPLTVTSAQKNPTAFYLCASTEGAAGNTIYFGEGSWLTVV.

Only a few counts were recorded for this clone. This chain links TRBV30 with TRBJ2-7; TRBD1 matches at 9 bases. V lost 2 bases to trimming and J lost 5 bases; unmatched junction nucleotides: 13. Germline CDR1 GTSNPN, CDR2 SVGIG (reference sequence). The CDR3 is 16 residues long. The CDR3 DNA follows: TGTGCCTGGAGTAGTAATCCCGGGACAGGGATCAACGAGCAGTACTTC. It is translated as CAWSSNPGTGINEQYF.

CDR3 bases: TGCGCCAGCAGCTTGGTGTTCGGGGGGGCCAGCACCGGGGAGCTGTTTTTT. Protein: CASSLVFGGASTGELFF. This chain joins TRBV5-1 and TRBJ2-2; 8 positions agree with TRBD2. The V gene's germline CDR1 is SGHRS and CDR2 YFSETQ. The CDR3 spans 17 residues. V lost 0 bases, J lost 4 bases, and 8 bases stayed unmatched.

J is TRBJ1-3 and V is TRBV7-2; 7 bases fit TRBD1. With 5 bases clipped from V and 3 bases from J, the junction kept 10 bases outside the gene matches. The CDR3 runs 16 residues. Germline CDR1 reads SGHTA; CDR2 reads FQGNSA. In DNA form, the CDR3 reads TGTGCCAGCAGCAAAAGACAGGGCCCTCTTGGAAACACCATATATTTT. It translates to CASSKRQGPLGNTIYF.

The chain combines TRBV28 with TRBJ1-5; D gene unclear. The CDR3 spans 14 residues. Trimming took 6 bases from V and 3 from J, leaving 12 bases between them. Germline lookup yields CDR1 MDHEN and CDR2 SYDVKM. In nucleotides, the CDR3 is TGTGCCAGCAGCCCCGGTGTTAACAATCAGCCCCAGCATTTT. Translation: CASSPGVNNQPQHF.

In DNA form, the CDR3 reads TGTGCCAGCAGTCCCGAAAGAAGAGGGGGAGGGACTGAAGCTTTCTTT. Translation: CASSPERRGGGTEAFF. This sequence joins TRBV28 and TRBJ1-1; TRBD1 is a possible D gene (6 bases). The CDR3 has 16 amino acids. CDR1 and CDR2 (germline): MDHEN, SYDVKM. V lost 5 bases, J lost 5 bases, and 21 bases lay in between. The variable domain in full, completed from reference TRBV28 and TRBJ1-1, reads DVKVTQSSRYLVKRTGEKVFLECVQDMDHENMFWYRQDPGLGLRLIYFSYDVKMKEKGDIPEGYSVSREKKERFSLILESASTNQTSMYLCASSPERRGGGTEAFFGQGTRLTVV.

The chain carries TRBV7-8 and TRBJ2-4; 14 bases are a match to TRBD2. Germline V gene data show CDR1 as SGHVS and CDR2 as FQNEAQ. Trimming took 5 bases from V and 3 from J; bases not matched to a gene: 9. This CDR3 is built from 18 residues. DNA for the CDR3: TGTGCCAGCAGCGACGGGACTAGCGGGGGCCTTGGCAAAAACATTCAGTACTTC. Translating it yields CASSDGTSGGLGKNIQYF. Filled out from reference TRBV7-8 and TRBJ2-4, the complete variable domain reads GAGVSQSPRYKVAKRGQDVALRCDPISGHVSLFWYQQALGQGPEFLTYFQNEAQLDKSGLPSDRFFAERPEGSVSTLKIQRTQQEDSAVYLCASSDGTSGGLGKNIQYFGAGTRLSVL.